This T cell receptor beta chain came from a study of blood T cell repertoires in COVID-19 (dated by TCRdb to the early 2020s). Turning to the overall study: Collaborator samples came from the United States, Italy and Spain and covered acute and convalescent phases of COVID-19. The material from the prospective study consisted of cDNA or gDNA derived from T cells, B-cell-depleted T cells, or PBMCs. The dataset comprised deeply sampled blood TCRbeta repertoires from subjects exposed to, actively infected with, or recovered from COVID-19. The repertoires were released in a freely available public database intended as a resource for research on the immune response to SARS-CoV-2. Samples came from the ongoing ImmuneRACE study (first 160 participants) plus 1,254 subjects from 6 global collaborators. Nearly every sample came with metadata listing a de-identified subject ID, COVID-19 status, age in years and sex. Where available, HLA class I and class II types were taken from metadata supplied by the sample provider and were not determined by assay-based typing. Study-wide conclusions, independent of this receptor: The amount of clinical and demographic metadata varied by source and participant and was provided uncurated.

From its cysteine to its phenylalanine, the CDR3 spans 14 amino acids. This entry keeps only the CDR3 DNA: 42 bases, framed from base 1. Based on the germline V gene, the CDR1 and CDR2 sequences are SNHLY and FYNNEI. Deletion took 6 bases off V and 5 bases off J, with a span of 13 bases between the germline ends. In the prospective study, participants were roughly 18 to 100 years old, resided in 20 to 30 geographic areas of the United States, and were enrolled through a virtual design. To assign participants to cohorts, the prospective study relied on clinical history that participants themselves reported in a screening survey and a study questionnaire. In the prospective study, mobile phlebotomists collected whole blood, serum and a nasopharyngeal or oropharyngeal swab from each participant. Prospective study participants could optionally give additional blood draws and questionnaires over a 2-month period. Before DNA extraction, blood samples from the prospective study were shipped at room temperature or frozen.

The immunoSEQ Assay, a bias-controlled multiplex PCR, was used to amplify TCRbeta CDR3 regions from genomic DNA. Processing in the source paper ran as follows. The number of nucleated cells in each sample was estimated from the amplification of reference gene primers within the assay. Sequence reads were collapsed and filtered to measure the absolute abundance of every unique TCRbeta CDR3 rearrangement. For each sample, productive Simpson clonality was calculated as the square root of Simpson's diversity index across productive rearrangements. Drawn from immuneACCESS, this table holds only the in-frame rearrangements with V and J called that TCRdb kept. Clones are partly lost; checked studies trace under half to an unresolved V gene and leave the rest unexplained. That table supplies the V and J calls and clone size; D and trimming were determined from the DNA. The table for this sample lists 350,000 to 400,000 clones; roughly 88% of them were counted only once. Approximately 1% of the sample is in the top ten clones.

Regarding this clone: Its antigen is unknown. Base qualities are missing; no much larger clone stands one base away.

The sequence joins TRBV2 to TRBJ2-2; tentative D gene TRBD2, with 6 bases matching. The sequence came from a woman in her twenties or thirties with acute COVID-19. The specimen sequenced was PBMCs or T cells enriched from blood (not recorded which). The sequenced DNA: TGTGCCAGCAGCGCCGCGGGAATAACCGGGGAGCTGTTTTTT. This sequence encodes CASSAAGITGELFF.